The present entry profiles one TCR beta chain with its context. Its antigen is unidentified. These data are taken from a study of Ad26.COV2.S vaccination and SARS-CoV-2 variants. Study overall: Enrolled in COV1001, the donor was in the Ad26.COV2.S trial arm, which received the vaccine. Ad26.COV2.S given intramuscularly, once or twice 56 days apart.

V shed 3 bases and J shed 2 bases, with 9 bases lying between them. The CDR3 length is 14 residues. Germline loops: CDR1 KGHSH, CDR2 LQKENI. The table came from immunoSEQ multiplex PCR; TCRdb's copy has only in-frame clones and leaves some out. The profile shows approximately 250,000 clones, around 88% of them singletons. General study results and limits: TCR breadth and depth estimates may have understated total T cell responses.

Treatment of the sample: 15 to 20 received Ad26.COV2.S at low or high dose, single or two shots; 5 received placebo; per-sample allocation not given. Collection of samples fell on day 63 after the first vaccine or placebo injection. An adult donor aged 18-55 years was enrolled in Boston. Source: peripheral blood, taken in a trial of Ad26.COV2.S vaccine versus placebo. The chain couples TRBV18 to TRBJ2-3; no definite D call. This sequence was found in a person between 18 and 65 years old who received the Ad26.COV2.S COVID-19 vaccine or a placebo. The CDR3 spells CASSPRPITDTQYF. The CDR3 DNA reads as TGTGCCAGCTCACCCCGACCAATCACAGATACGCAGTATTTT.